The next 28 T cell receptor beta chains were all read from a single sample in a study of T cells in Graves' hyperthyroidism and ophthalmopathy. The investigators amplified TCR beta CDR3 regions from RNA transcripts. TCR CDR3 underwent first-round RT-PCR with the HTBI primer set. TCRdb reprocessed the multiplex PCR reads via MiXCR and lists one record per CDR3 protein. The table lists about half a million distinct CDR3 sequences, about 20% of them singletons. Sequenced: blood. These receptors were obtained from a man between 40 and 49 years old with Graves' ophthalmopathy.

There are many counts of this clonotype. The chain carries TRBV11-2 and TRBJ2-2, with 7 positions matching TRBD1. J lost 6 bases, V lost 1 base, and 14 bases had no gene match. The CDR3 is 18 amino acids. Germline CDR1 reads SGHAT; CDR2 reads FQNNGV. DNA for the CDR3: TGTGCCAGCAGCTTAGGGTCAAGGGGGCGAACGGCCGCCGGGGAGCTGTTTTTT. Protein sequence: CASSLGSRGRTAAGELFF.

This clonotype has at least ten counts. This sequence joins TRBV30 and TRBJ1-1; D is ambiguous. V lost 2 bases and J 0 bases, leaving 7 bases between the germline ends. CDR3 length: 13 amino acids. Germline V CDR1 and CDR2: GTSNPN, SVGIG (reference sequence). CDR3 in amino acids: CAWSLGVNTEAFF. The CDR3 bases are TGTGCCTGGAGTTTAGGAGTGAACACTGAAGCTTTCTTT.

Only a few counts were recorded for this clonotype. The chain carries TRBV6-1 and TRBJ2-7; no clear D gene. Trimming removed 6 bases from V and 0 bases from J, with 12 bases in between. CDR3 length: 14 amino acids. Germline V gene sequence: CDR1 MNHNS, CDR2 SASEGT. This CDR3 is CASRVAVSSYEQYF. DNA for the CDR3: TGTGCCAGCAGGGTGGCCGTGAGCTCCTACGAGCAGTACTTC.

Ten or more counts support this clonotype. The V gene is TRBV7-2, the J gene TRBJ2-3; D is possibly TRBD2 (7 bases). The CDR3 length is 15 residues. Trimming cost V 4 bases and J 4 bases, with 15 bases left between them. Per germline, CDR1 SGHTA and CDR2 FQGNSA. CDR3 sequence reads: CASSSSGGAPDTQYF. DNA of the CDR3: TGTGCCAGCAGCTCCTCTGGGGGGGCTCCAGATACGCAGTATTTT.

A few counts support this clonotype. DNA for the CDR3: TGTGCCAGCAGTTTAGCGCTAACGGGGGATTCGAGCAGGGGAGATACGCAGTATTTT. This encodes CASSLALTGDSSRGDTQYF. The chain carries TRBV12-3 or TRBV12-4 and TRBJ2-3, with D perhaps TRBD1 or TRBD2 (6 bases each). The CDR3 is 19 amino acids. Trimming shortened V by 0 bases and J by 5 bases, and 24 bases separated the two germline ends.

CDR3 sequence reads: CAWRDWTGASPLHF. CDR3 coding DNA: TGTGCCTGGAGGGATTGGACAGGGGCTTCACCCCTCCACTTT. The gene calls are TRBV30 and TRBJ1-6; 9 positions agree with TRBD1. The V gene end was trimmed by 3 bases and the J gene end by 9 bases; junction bases not matched to a gene: 6. The CDR3 length is 14 residues. The germline gives CDR1 GTSNPN, CDR2 SVGIG (reference sequence).

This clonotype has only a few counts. The CDR3 DNA reads TGTGCCACCAGCGACCGCCCGACAGGTGACAATAATTCACCCCTCCACTTT. Translated: CATSDRPTGDNNSPLHF. This rearrangement joins TRBV15 to TRBJ1-6, with D perhaps matching TRBD1 (6 bases). Germline loops: CDR1 LNHNV, CDR2 YYDKDF (reference sequence). CDR3 length: 17 amino acids. V lost 5 bases and J 5 bases, leaving 19 bases between the germline ends.

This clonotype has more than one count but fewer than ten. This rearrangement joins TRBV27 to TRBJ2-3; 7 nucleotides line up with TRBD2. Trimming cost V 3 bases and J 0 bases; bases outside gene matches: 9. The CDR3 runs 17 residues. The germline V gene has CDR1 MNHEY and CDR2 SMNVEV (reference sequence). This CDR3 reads CASSLMSGGVSTDTQYF. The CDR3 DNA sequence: TGTGCCAGCAGTTTGATGTCGGGGGGAGTTAGCACAGATACGCAGTATTTT.

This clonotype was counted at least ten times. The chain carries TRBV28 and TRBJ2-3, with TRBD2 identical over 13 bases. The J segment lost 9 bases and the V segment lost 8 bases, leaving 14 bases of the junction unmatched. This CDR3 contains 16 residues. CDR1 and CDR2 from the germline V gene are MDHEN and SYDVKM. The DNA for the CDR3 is TGTGCCAGCGGGACTAGCGGGGTTACAGGAGAGCAGACGCAGTATTTT. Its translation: CASGTSGVTGEQTQYF.

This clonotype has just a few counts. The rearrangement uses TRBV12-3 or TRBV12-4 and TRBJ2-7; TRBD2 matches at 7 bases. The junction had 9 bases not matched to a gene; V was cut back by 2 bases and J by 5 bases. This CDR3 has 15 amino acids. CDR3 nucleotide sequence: TGTGCCAGCAGTTTACCCTCGGGAGGTATCAACGAGCAGTACTTC. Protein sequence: CASSLPSGGINEQYF.

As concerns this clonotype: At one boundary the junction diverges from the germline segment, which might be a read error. The CDR3 DNA is TGTGCCACCAGTGATTCCAGCGGTTCAATGAGCTACGATGAGCAGTTCTTC. This encodes CATSDSSGSMSYDEQFF. The genes are TRBV24-1 and TRBJ2-1; tentatively, D is TRBD2 (5 bases). This CDR3 has 17 residues. Germline V gene data show CDR1 as KGHDR and CDR2 as SFDVKD.

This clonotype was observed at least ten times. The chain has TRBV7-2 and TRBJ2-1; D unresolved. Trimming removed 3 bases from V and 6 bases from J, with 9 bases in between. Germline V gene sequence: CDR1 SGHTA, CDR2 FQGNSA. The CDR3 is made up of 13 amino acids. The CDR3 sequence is CASSFNEANEQFF. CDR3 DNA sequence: TGTGCCAGCAGCTTCAACGAGGCCAATGAGCAGTTCTTC.

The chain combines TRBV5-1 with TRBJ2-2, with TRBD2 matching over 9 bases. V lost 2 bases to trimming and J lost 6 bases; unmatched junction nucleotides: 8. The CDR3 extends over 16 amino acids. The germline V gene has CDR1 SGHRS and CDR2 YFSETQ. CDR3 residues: CASSLIAGDPSGELFF. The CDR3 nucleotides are TGCGCCAGCAGCTTAATAGCGGGAGACCCATCCGGGGAGCTGTTTTTT.

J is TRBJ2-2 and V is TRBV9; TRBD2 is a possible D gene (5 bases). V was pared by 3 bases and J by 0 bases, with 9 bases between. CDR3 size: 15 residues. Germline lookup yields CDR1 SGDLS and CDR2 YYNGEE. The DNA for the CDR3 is TGTGCCAGCAGCGCCGACGGGACGAACACCGGGGAGCTGTTTTTT. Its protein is CASSADGTNTGELFF. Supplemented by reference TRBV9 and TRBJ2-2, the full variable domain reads DSGVTQTPKHLITATGQRVTLRCSPRSGDLSVYWYQQSLDQGLQFLIQYYNGEERAKGNILERFSAQQFPDLHSELNLSSLELGDSALYFCASSADGTNTGELFFGEGSRLTVL.

CDR3 sequence (DNA): TGTGCCAGCAGGGGAGGGAATAGACCCTACGAGCAGTACTTC. This codes for CASRGGNRPYEQYF. The V call is TRBV2, the J call TRBJ2-7; TRBD2 matches 7 bases. J was trimmed by 2 bases and V by 6 bases; bases with no gene match: 7. CDR1 SNHLY and CDR2 FYNNEI come from the germline V gene. This CDR3 has 14 residues.

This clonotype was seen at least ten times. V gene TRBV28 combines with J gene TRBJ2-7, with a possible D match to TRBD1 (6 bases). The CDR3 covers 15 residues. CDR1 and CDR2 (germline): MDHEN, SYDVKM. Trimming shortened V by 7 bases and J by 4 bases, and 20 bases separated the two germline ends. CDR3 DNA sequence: TGTGCCAGCACCGCGGCTGGGGGCCCAGATTACGAGCAGTACTTC. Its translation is CASTAAGGPDYEQYF. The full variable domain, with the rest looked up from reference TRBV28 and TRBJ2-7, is DVKVTQSSRYLVKRTGEKVFLECVQDMDHENMFWYRQDPGLGLRLIYFSYDVKMKEKGDIPEGYSVSREKKERFSLILESASTNQTSMYLCASTAAGGPDYEQYFGPGTRLTVT.

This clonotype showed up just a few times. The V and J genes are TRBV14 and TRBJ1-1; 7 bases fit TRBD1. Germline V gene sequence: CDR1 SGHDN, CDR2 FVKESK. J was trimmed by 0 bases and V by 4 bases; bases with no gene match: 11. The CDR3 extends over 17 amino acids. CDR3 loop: CASSRWTGSAMNTEAFF. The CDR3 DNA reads TGTGCCAGCAGCCGCTGGACAGGCAGTGCCATGAACACTGAAGCTTTCTTT.

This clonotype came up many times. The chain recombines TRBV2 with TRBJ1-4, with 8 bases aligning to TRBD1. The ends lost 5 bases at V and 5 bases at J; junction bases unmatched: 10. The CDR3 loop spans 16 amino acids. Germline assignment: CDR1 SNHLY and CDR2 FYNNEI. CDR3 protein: CASSQQGESRNEKLFF. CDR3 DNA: TGTGCCAGCAGTCAACAGGGGGAGAGTAGGAATGAAAAACTGTTTTTT.

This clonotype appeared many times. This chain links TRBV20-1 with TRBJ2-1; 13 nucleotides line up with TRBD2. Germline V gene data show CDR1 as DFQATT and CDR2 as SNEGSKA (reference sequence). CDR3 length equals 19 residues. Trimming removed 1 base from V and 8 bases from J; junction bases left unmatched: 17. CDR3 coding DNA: TGCAGTGCTAGAGGTGTCGGGACTAGCGGGACCGCCTATTTCGATGAGCAGTTCTTC. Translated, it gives CSARGVGTSGTAYFDEQFF.

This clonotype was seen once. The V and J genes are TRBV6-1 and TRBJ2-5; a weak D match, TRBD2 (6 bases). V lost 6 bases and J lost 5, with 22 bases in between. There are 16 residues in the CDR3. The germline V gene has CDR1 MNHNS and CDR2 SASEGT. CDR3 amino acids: CASSLGRALWEETQYF. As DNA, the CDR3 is TGTGCCAGCAGCCTCGGGAGAGCCCTCTGGGAGGAGACCCAGTACTTC.

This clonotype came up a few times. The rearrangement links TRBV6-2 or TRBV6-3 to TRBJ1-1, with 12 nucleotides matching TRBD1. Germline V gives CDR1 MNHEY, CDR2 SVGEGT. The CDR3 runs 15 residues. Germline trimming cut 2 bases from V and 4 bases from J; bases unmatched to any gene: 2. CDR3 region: CASSYGTGGITEAFF. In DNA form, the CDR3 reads TGTGCCAGCAGTTACGGGACAGGGGGCATCACTGAAGCTTTCTTT.

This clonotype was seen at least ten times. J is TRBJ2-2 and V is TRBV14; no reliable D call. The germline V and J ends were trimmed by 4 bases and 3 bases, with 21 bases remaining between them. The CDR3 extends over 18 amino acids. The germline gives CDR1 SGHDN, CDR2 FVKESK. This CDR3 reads CASSPSPEEEIDTGELFF. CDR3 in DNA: TGTGCCAGCAGCCCCTCTCCCGAGGAAGAAATCGACACCGGGGAGCTGTTTTTT.

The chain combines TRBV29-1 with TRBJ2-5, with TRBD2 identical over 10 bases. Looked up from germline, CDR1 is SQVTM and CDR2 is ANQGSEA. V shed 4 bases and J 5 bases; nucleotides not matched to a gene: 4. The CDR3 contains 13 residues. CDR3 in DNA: TGCAGCGTTGCCCCGACTAGCGGGGAGACCCAGTACTTC. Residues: CSVAPTSGETQYF.

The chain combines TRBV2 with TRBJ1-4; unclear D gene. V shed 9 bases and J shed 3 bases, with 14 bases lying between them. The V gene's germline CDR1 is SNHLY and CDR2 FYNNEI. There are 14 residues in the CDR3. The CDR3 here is CASRGGRPNEKLFF. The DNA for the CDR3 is TGTGCCAGTCGAGGCGGCAGGCCTAATGAAAAACTGTTTTTT.

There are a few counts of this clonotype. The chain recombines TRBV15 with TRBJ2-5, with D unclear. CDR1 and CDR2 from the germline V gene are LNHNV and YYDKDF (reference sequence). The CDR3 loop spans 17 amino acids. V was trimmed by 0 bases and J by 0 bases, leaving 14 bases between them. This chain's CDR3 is CATSRDLGNGDQETQYF. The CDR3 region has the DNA TGTGCCACCAGCAGAGATCTCGGTAATGGCGACCAAGAGACCCAGTACTTC.

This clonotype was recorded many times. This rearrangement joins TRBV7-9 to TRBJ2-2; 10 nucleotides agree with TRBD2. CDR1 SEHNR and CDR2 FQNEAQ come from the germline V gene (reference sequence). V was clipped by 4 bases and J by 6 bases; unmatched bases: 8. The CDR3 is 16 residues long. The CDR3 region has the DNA TGTGCCAGCAGCTCCCAGCGGGAGGGCCTAGCCGGGGAGCTGTTTTTT. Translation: CASSSQREGLAGELFF.

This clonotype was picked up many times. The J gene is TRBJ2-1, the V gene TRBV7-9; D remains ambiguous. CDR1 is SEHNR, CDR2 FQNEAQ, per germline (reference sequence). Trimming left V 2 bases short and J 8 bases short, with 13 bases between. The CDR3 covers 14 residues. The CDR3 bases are TGTGCCAGCAGCTTAAGTAAGGCGGTCGATGAGCAGTTCTTC. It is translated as CASSLSKAVDEQFF. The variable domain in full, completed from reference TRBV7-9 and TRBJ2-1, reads DTGVSQNPRHKITKRGQNVTFRCDPISEHNRLYWYRQTLGQGPEFLTYFQNEAQLEKSRLLSDRFSAERPKGSFSTLEIQRTEQGDSAMYLCASSLSKAVDEQFFGPGTRLTVL.

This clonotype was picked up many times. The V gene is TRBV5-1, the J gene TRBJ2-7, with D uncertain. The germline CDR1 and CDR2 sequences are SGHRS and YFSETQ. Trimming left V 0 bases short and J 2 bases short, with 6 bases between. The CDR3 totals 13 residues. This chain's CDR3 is CASSLDTTYEQYF. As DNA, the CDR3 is TGCGCCAGCAGCTTGGACACTACCTACGAGCAGTACTTC.